These 2 T cell receptor beta chains originate from one sample sequenced in a study of blood T cell repertoires in COVID-19. Profiling relied on immunoSEQ multiplex PCR, and the TCRdb table lists in-frame clones only, not all of them. The data contain 50,000 to 65,000 clones, more than 80% of them singletons. The sequenced material came from peripheral blood. Receptors were obtained from a human donor in a cohort sampled during active COVID-19.

This chain connects TRBV5-1 to TRBJ2-7; D gene ambiguous. CDR3 length: 11 amino acids. Germline assignment: CDR1 SGHRS and CDR2 YFSETQ. V lost 5 bases to trimming and J lost 2 bases, with 5 bases between them. CDR3 nucleotides: TGCGCCAGCAGTGCGGCCTACGAGCAGTACTTC. Translation gives CASSAAYEQYF.

The rearrangement links TRBV2 to TRBJ2-1, with 11 bases matching TRBD2. V gave up 2 bases and J gave up 6 bases; unmatched junction bases: 6. Germline values: CDR1 SNHLY, CDR2 FYNNEI. This CDR3 region has 16 residues. The chain's CDR3 is CASSEQGLAGGNEQFF. The CDR3 DNA reads as TGTGCCAGCAGTGAACAAGGGCTAGCGGGGGGCAATGAGCAGTTCTTC.